Following are 14 T cell receptor beta chains from one sample sequenced in a study of blood T cell repertoires in COVID-19. Libraries were prepared by immunoSEQ multiplex PCR; TCRdb keeps only in-frame clonotypes and omits some of them. Of a few hundred thousand clones in the sample, 80% to 90% were seen once. Sequenced material: peripheral blood. All receptors derive from a man aged 25-40 years with acute or convalescent COVID-19.

The rearrangement links TRBV18 to TRBJ1-1; a weak D match, TRBD1 (6 bases). The CDR3 consists of 13 residues. Looked up from germline, CDR1 is KGHSH and CDR2 is LQKENI. Trimming took 1 base from V and 7 from J, leaving 10 bases between them. CDR3 region: CASSPRAGDEAFF. For the CDR3, the DNA is TGTGCCAGCTCACCACGCGCAGGGGATGAAGCTTTCTTT.

With regard to this clone: In the same sample, other DNA sequences code for this CDR3. This chain links TRBV28 with TRBJ1-2; D call uncertain. Between the trimmed V and J ends, which lost 3 bases and 5 bases, there was a span of 4 bases. Germline CDR1 MDHEN, CDR2 SYDVKM. This CDR3 comprises 11 residues. CDR3: CASSLAYGYTF. CDR3 coding DNA: TGTGCCAGCAGTTTGGCATATGGCTACACCTTC.

This clone was recorded only once. The rearrangement joins TRBV20-1 to TRBJ1-2; 11 bases fit TRBD1. The CDR3 covers 14 residues. Per the germline V gene, CDR1 is DFQATT and CDR2 is SNEGSKA (reference sequence). V lost 3 bases to trimming and J lost 8 bases; unmatched junction nucleotides: 8. The CDR3 DNA sequence: TGCAGTGCTAGTCCCGGGACAGGGGGAGGGGGCTACACCTTC. Translated: CSASPGTGGGGYTF.

The rearrangement uses TRBV29-1 and TRBJ1-2; 9 nucleotides align to TRBD1. The germline CDR1 and CDR2 sequences are SQVTM and ANQGSEA. V lost 6 bases and J lost 6; bases outside the gene matches: 5. The CDR3 spans 12 residues. The CDR3 DNA sequence: TGCAGCGTCGGGGACAGGGTGGATGGCTACACCTTC. This gives the protein CSVGDRVDGYTF.

The chain carries TRBV2 and TRBJ2-5; 9 bases are shared with TRBD1. V trimming: 6 bases; J trimming: 3 bases; junction bases outside the gene matches: 2. CDR1 and CDR2 (germline): SNHLY, FYNNEI. The CDR3 runs to 13 residues. The CDR3 sequence: CASSRDREETQYF. CDR3 nucleotide sequence: TGTGCCAGCAGCCGGGACAGGGAAGAGACCCAGTACTTC.

This clone is a singleton in its sample. V and J are TRBV28 and TRBJ2-3; D might be TRBD2 (5 bases). CDR1 and CDR2 from the germline V gene are MDHEN and SYDVKM. V dropped 5 bases and J dropped 1 base, with 16 bases sitting between them. CDR3 length: 16 amino acids. In DNA form, the CDR3 reads TGTGCCAGCAGTCTCACCCGGAGGTTCGGCACAGATACGCAGTATTTT. The encoded protein is CASSLTRRFGTDTQYF.

This rearrangement joins TRBV10-3 to TRBJ1-2; the match to TRBD1 covers 9 bases. Per germline, CDR1 ENHRY and CDR2 SYGVKD. The junction had 15 bases not matched to a gene; V was cut back by 2 bases and J by 5 bases. This CDR3 comprises 18 residues. The CDR3 nucleotides are TGTGCCATCAGTGAGCTTGGGACAGGGAGGGGAGTCCTGTATGGCTACACCTTC. It specifies CAISELGTGRGVLYGYTF.

The V call is TRBV30, the J call TRBJ1-1; 10 nucleotides match TRBD1. The CDR3 is 15 residues long. V lost 7 bases and J lost 1; bases outside the gene matches: 9. Germline V gene data show CDR1 as GTSNPN and CDR2 as SVGIG (reference sequence). In DNA form, the CDR3 reads TGTGCCTTGGGGGACAGGGGCGTCGGGAACACTGAAGCTTTCTTT. Translating it yields CALGDRGVGNTEAFF.

This chain connects TRBV27 to TRBJ2-1; TRBD2 agrees at 10 bases. Germline assignment: CDR1 MNHEY and CDR2 SMNVEV (reference sequence). This CDR3 has 14 residues. The V and J ends lost 6 bases and 3 bases, in that order; junction bases with no gene match: 2. This CDR3 reads CASRERGGYNEQFF. In DNA form, the CDR3 reads TGTGCCAGCAGGGAGCGGGGGGGCTACAATGAGCAGTTCTTC.

This chain links TRBV28 with TRBJ1-6, with D unresolved. The CDR3 loop spans 17 amino acids. Germline CDR1 MDHEN, CDR2 SYDVKM. V was pared by 2 bases and J by 0 bases, with 11 bases between. CDR3 DNA sequence: TGTGCCAGCAGTTTAAGTAGTACTCGCTCCTATAATTCACCCCTCCACTTT. Protein: CASSLSSTRSYNSPLHF.

The J gene is TRBJ1-4, the V gene TRBV28; 10 nucleotides agree with TRBD1. V was pared by 6 bases and J by 7 bases, with 8 bases of the junction left unmatched. From germline, CDR1 is MDHEN and CDR2 SYDVKM. The length of the CDR3 is 15 residues. The DNA of the CDR3 is TGTGCCAGCAGACAACCGGGACAGGGGCGTGAAAAACTGTTTTTT. Residues: CASRQPGQGREKLFF. Drawing the rest from reference TRBV28 and TRBJ1-4, the complete variable domain is DVKVTQSSRYLVKRTGEKVFLECVQDMDHENMFWYRQDPGLGLRLIYFSYDVKMKEKGDIPEGYSVSREKKERFSLILESASTNQTSMYLCASRQPGQGREKLFFGSGTQLSVL.

V usage is TRBV10-2 and J usage is TRBJ2-7; D unclear. The germline V and J ends were trimmed by 2 bases and 1 base, with 12 bases remaining between them. The CDR3 runs 15 residues. Germline V gene lookup returns CDR1 WSHSY and CDR2 SAAADI. The CDR3 loop is CASSEAPQASYEQYF. CDR3 in DNA: TGCGCCAGCAGTGAGGCCCCCCAGGCATCCTACGAGCAGTACTTC.

As DNA, the CDR3 is TGTGCCAGCAGTGTCACTAGCGCGATCTACGAGCAGTACTTC. This codes for CASSVTSAIYEQYF. The chain uses TRBV27 and TRBJ2-7; 7 bases are a match to TRBD2. CDR1 and CDR2 (germline): MNHEY, SMNVEV (reference sequence). The CDR3 covers 14 residues. V was clipped by 5 bases and J by 3 bases; unmatched bases: 7.

V is TRBV2 and J is TRBJ1-6, with D perhaps TRBD1 (6 bases). The CDR3 loop spans 15 amino acids. The V gene lost 6 bases and the J gene lost 1 base, with 10 bases spanning the gap. Germline V gene sequence: CDR1 SNHLY, CDR2 FYNNEI. CDR3 loop: CASRATGSYNSPLHF. The DNA for the CDR3 is TGTGCCAGCAGGGCGACAGGTTCCTATAATTCACCCCTCCACTTT. Full variable domain (remainder filled in from reference TRBV2 and TRBJ1-6): EPEVTQTPSHQVTQMGQEVILRCVPISNHLYFYWYRQILGQKVEFLVSFYNNEISEKSEIFDDQFSVERPDGSNFTLKIRSTKLEDSAMYFCASRATGSYNSPLHFGNGTRLTVT.